The 2 T cell receptor beta chains below all came from one sample that was sequenced in a study of blood T cell repertoires in COVID-19. Assay: immunoSEQ multiplex PCR; the TCRdb copy retains only in-frame clones and omits some. The repertoire has roughly 11,000 clones, just over 70% of them found once; the top ten carry over 6%. What was sequenced was peripheral blood. Receptor source: a man aged 60 to 75 with COVID-19, enrolled during active disease.

This clone was seen a few times. This rearrangement joins TRBV18 to TRBJ1-5, with a tentative D call TRBD1 (6 bases). Per the germline V gene, CDR1 is KGHSH and CDR2 is LQKENI. The V and J ends lost 2 bases and 4 bases respectively, with 9 bases between them. The CDR3 loop spans 14 amino acids. The CDR3 bases are TGTGCCAGCTCACCAGGGGGCAGAAATCAGCCCCAGCATTTT. The encoded protein is CASSPGGRNQPQHF.

This clone is classed as medium-sized. The chain uses TRBV5-1 and TRBJ1-2; D unresolved. V lost 0 bases and J 7 bases, leaving 13 bases between the germline ends. The CDR3 sequence is 14 residues long. The germline gives CDR1 SGHRS, CDR2 YFSETQ. This chain's CDR3 is CASSLEPALGGYTF. CDR3 sequence (DNA): TGCGCCAGCAGCTTGGAGCCGGCTCTAGGTGGCTACACCTTC.